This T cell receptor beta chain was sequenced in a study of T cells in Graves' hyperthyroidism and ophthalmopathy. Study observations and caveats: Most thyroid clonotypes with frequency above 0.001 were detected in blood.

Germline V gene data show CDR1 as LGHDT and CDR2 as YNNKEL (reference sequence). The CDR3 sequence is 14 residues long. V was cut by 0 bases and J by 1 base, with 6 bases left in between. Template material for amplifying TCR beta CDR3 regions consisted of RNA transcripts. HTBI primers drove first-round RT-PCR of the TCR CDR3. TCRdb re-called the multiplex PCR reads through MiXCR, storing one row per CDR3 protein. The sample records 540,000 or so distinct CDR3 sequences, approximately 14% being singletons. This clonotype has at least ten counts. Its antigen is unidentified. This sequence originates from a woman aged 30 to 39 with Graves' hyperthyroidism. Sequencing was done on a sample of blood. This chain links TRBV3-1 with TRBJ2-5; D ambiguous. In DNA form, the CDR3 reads TGTGCCAGCAGCCAAGAAGCAGGCCAAGAGACCCAGTACTTC. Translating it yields CASSQEAGQETQYF.